This T cell receptor (beta chain) was observed in a study of T cells in Graves' hyperthyroidism and ophthalmopathy. This clonotype was seen at least ten times. This CDR3 is 16 amino acids long. CDR1 SNHLY and CDR2 FYNNEI come from the germline V gene. V lost 2 bases to trimming and J lost 2 bases, with 13 bases between them. Criteria for exclusion of patients were uncontrolled infection, other autoimmune disease, pregnancy or lactation. RNA transcripts gave rise to amplified TCR beta CDR3 regions. TCR CDR3 regions were first amplified by RT-PCR with HTBI primers. TCRdb independently ran MiXCR on the multiplex PCR reads; one entry per CDR3 protein. The table shows about 600,000 distinct CDR3 sequences, with 11% to 15% occurring only once.

The sequenced sample was blood. The chain is built from TRBV2 and TRBJ2-1; the D gene is possibly TRBD2 (6 bases). The origin of this receptor is a young woman with Graves' ophthalmopathy. CDR3 protein: CASSERAGSPYNEQFF. The CDR3 bases are TGTGCCAGCAGTGAACGGGCGGGGAGTCCCTACAATGAGCAGTTCTTC.